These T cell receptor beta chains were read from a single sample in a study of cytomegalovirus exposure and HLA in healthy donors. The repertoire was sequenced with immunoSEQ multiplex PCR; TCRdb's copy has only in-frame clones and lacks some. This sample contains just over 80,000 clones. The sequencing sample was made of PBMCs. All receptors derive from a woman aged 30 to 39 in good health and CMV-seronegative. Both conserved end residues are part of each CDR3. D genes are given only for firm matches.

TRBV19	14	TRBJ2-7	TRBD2	CASSIGGGAYEQYF	TGTGCCAGTAGTATCGGGGGGGGAGCCTACGAGCAGTACTTC
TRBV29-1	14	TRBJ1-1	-	CSVRTATSNTEAFF	TGCAGCGTGAGGACAGCTACCTCGAACACTGAAGCTTTCTTT
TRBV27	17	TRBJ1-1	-	CASTPRALGAGGYEAFF	TGTGCCAGCACCCCACGAGCGCTTGGGGCGGGGGGATATGAAGCTTTCTTT
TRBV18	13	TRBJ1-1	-	CASSPGQLTEAFF	TGTGCCAGCTCACCGGGACAACTCACTGAAGCTTTCTTT
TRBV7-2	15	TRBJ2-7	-	CASSLYRGSSYEQYF	TGTGCCAGCAGCTTATACCGGGGGAGCTCCTACGAGCAGTACTTC
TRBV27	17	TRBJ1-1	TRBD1	CASAAIFGQGMNTEAFF	TGTGCCAGCGCAGCCATATTTGGACAGGGCATGAACACTGAAGCTTTCTTT
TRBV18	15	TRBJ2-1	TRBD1	CASSPRDRNYNEQFF	TGTGCCAGCTCACCCCGGGACAGGAACTACAATGAGCAGTTCTTC
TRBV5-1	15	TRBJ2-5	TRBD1	CASSLLQGAAETQYF	TGCGCCAGCAGCTTACTACAGGGGGCGGCGGAGACCCAGTACTTC
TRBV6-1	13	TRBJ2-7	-	CASTPGELGEQYF	TGTGCCAGCACCCCAGGGGAATTGGGGGAGCAGTACTTC
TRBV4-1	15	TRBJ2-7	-	CASSREVEGSYEQYF	TGCGCCAGCAGCCGGGAGGTTGAGGGATCCTACGAGCAGTACTTC
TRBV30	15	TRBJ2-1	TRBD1	CAWSETGSSDNEQFF	TGTGCCTGGAGTGAGACAGGGAGCTCCGACAATGAGCAGTTCTTC
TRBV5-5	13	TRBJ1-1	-	CASSLTGTTEAFF	TGTGCCAGCAGCTTGACAGGTACCACTGAAGCTTTCTTT
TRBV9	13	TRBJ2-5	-	CASSVGGTETQYF	TGTGCCAGCAGCGTAGGAGGGACTGAGACCCAGTACTTC
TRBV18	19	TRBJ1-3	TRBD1	CASSPFRFRDRASGNTIYF	TGTGCCAGCTCACCATTTCGTTTTCGGGACAGAGCCTCTGGAAACACCATATATTTT
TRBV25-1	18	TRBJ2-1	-	CASSEAGSPVGYHNEQFF	TGTGCCAGCAGTGAAGCGGGTTCACCTGTGGGCTACCACAATGAGCAGTTCTTC
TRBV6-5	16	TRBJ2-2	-	CASSYFGSGNTGELFF	TGTGCCAGCAGTTACTTTGGTAGCGGGAACACCGGGGAGCTGTTTTTT
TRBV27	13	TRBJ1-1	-	CASSFGANTEAFF	TGTGCCAGCAGTTTTGGGGCGAACACTGAAGCTTTCTTT
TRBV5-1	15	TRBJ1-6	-	CASSGGVGRNSPLHF	TGCGCCAGCAGCGGAGGGGTCGGTAGGAACTCACCCCTCCACTTT
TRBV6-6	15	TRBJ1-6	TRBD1	CASSRDRGVKSPLHF	TGTGCCAGCAGTCGGGACAGGGGAGTAAAATCACCCCTCCACTTT
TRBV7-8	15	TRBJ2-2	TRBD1	CASSFGQGSPGELFF	TGTGCCAGCAGCTTTGGACAGGGGTCGCCCGGGGAGCTGTTTTTT
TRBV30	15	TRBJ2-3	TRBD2	CAGSPLAGGEDTQYF	TGTGCCGGGAGTCCCCTCGCGGGAGGTGAAGATACGCAGTATTTT
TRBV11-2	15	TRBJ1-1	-	CASSSTIGVGTEAFF	TGTGCCAGCAGCTCAACAATCGGAGTGGGCACTGAAGCTTTCTTT
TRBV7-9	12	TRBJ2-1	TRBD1	CASSLAGAGGIF	TGTGCCAGCAGCTTAGCGGGGGCAGGGGGCATCTTC
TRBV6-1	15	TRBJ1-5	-	CASSEALGRNQPQHF	TGTGCCAGCAGTGAAGCGTTGGGGAGGAATCAGCCCCAGCATTTT
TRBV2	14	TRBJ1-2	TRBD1	CASHGQAFNYGYTF	TGTGCCAGCCATGGACAGGCGTTTAACTATGGCTACACCTTC
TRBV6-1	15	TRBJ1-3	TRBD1	CASSVRGKGGNTIYF	TGTGCCAGCAGTGTCAGGGGGAAAGGTGGAAACACCATATATTTT
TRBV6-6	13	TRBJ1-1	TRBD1	CASSFDRATEAFF	TGTGCCAGCAGCTTCGACAGGGCCACTGAAGCTTTCTTT
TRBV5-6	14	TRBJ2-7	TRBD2	CASSFSGRTYEQYF	TGTGCCAGCAGCTTTAGCGGGAGGACCTACGAGCAGTACTTC
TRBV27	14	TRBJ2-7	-	CASAPRTGTNEQYF	TGTGCCAGCGCGCCAAGGACAGGGACTAACGAGCAGTACTTC
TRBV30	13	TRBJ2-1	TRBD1	CAWSVGQYNEQFF	TGTGCCTGGAGTGTGGGACAGTACAATGAGCAGTTCTTC
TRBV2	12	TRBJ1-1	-	CASRITGLEAFF	TGTGCCAGCAGGATTACAGGCCTAGAAGCTTTCTTT
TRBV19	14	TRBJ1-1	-	CASSISTVNTEAFF	TGTGCCAGTAGTATAAGTACAGTGAACACTGAAGCTTTCTTT
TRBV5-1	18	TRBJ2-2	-	CASSRVGPGHSNTGELFF	TGCGCCAGCAGCCGTGTCGGGCCGGGACACTCTAACACCGGGGAGCTGTTTTTT
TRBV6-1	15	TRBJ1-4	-	CASSEGGQGGEKLFF	TGTGCCAGCAGTGAAGGGGGGCAGGGTGGCGAAAAACTGTTTTTT
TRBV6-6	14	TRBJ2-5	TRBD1	CASSYLDRVGTQYF	TGTGCCAGCAGTTACTTGGACAGGGTTGGGACCCAGTACTTC
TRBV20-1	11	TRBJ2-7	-	CSVEGEVEQYF	TGCAGTGTGGAGGGAGAGGTCGAGCAGTACTTC
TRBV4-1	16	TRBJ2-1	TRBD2	CASSQAPGTTVRQQFF	TGCGCCAGCAGCCAAGCTCCCGGGACTACGGTTCGTCAGCAGTTCTTC
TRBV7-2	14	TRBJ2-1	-	CASSTSTGHNEQFF	TGTGCCAGCAGCACCTCGACCGGACATAATGAGCAGTTCTTC
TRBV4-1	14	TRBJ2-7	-	CASSWGRTAYEQYF	TGCGCCAGCAGCTGGGGACGGACAGCCTACGAGCAGTACTTC
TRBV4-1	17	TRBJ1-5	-	CASSQDASLPGNQPQHF	TGCGCCAGCAGCCAAGATGCCTCGCTACCGGGCAATCAGCCCCAGCATTTT
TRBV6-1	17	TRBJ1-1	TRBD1	CASSDVAQGQPNTEAFF	TGTGCCAGCAGTGACGTGGCCCAGGGACAGCCGAACACTGAAGCTTTCTTT
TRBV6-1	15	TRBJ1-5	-	CASSPQKSGNQPQHF	TGTGCCAGCAGTCCCCAGAAGAGCGGCAATCAGCCCCAGCATTTT
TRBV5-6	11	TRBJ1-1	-	CASSSDTEAFF	TGTGCCAGCAGCTCAGACACTGAAGCTTTCTTT
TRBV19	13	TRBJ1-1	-	CASRPNGGTEAFF	TGTGCCAGTAGACCTAACGGGGGCACTGAAGCTTTCTTT
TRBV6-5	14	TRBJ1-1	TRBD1	CASSYGQGNTEAFF	TGTGCCAGCAGTTACGGACAGGGGAACACTGAAGCTTTCTTT
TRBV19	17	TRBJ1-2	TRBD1	CASSMLGQGAWNYGYTF	TGTGCCAGTAGTATGCTGGGACAGGGGGCCTGGAACTATGGCTACACCTTC
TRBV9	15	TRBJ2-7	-	CASSPAAVLTYEQYF	TGTGCCAGCAGCCCCGCGGCAGTACTCACCTACGAGCAGTACTTC
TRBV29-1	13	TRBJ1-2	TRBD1	CSVESRTGQVYTF	TGCAGCGTTGAATCTAGGACAGGGCAGGTCTACACCTTC
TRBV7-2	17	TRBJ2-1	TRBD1	CASSLYRDRRLYNEQFF	TGTGCCAGCAGCCTCTACCGGGACAGGCGCCTGTACAATGAGCAGTTCTTC
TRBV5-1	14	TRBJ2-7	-	CASSLDAHAYEQYF	TGCGCCAGCAGCTTGGATGCGCACGCCTACGAGCAGTACTTC